This is a list of T cell receptor beta chains from one sample in a study of T cell repertoires in cytomegalovirus infection. TCRdb ran MiXCR on the reads and lists one entry per CDR3 protein. This repertoire shows under 120,000 distinct CDR3 sequences, less than 55% found once; its top ten account for roughly 70%. The antigens of these receptors remain unknown. This specimen was CD8+ T cells from cultured PBMCs, taken from culture after CMV antigen stimulation. All receptors come from a human donor in good health (CMV status not recorded). Some clones in this sample may be carry-over from other donors' samples. Both conserved end residues are part of each CDR3. The D gene is left open where the match is weak. Rows may omit the clone size; those that give it use once, few, many or a size class.

v_call: TRBV5-6
clone_size: NA
d_call: NA
j_call: TRBJ1-1
cdr3_aa: CASSSRVEGLNTEAFF
cdr3_nt: TGTGCCAGCAGTTCCAGGGTTGAGGGGCTGAACACTGAAGCTTTCTTT

v_call: TRBV7-6
clone_size: NA
d_call: NA
j_call: TRBJ1-1
cdr3_aa: CASSLALGARAEAFF
cdr3_nt: TGTGCCAGCAGCTTAGCGCTGGGGGCAAGGGCTGAAGCTTTCTTT

v_call: TRBV5-6
clone_size: many
d_call: NA
j_call: TRBJ1-1
cdr3_aa: CASSLVSSYTEAFF
cdr3_nt: TGTGCCAGCAGCTTGGTGAGTTCGTACACTGAAGCTTTCTTT

v_call: TRBV9
clone_size: NA
d_call: TRBD1
j_call: TRBJ2-7
cdr3_aa: CASSDLAGTEYEQYF
cdr3_nt: TGTGCCAGCAGCGACCTGGCCGGGACAGAATACGAGCAGTACTTC

v_call: TRBV27
clone_size: few
d_call: NA
j_call: TRBJ2-6
cdr3_aa: CASRFGGANVLTF
cdr3_nt: TGTGCCAGCAGATTCGGGGGGGCCAACGTCCTGACTTTC

v_call: TRBV2
clone_size: NA
d_call: NA
j_call: TRBJ1-2
cdr3_aa: CASSDPGLNYGYTF
cdr3_nt: TGTGCCAGCAGTGACCCAGGTCTTAACTATGGCTACACCTTC

v_call: TRBV5-4
clone_size: few
d_call: NA
j_call: TRBJ2-7
cdr3_aa: CASSPADGGIREQYF
cdr3_nt: TGTGCCAGCAGCCCCGCGGACGGAGGAATTCGGGAGCAGTACTTC

v_call: TRBV2
clone_size: NA
d_call: NA
j_call: TRBJ2-7
cdr3_aa: CASRGRVDEQYF
cdr3_nt: TGTGCCAGCAGGGGAAGGGTCGACGAGCAGTACTTC

v_call: TRBV20-1
clone_size: many
d_call: NA
j_call: TRBJ1-5
cdr3_aa: CSASRGGYQPQHF
cdr3_nt: TGCAGTGCTAGTAGGGGAGGGTATCAGCCCCAGCATTTT

v_call: TRBV20-1
clone_size: NA
d_call: NA
j_call: TRBJ2-7
cdr3_aa: CSARATDVGGLYHEQYF
cdr3_nt: TGCAGTGCTAGAGCTACAGACGTTGGGGGGCTTTACCACGAGCAGTACTTC

v_call: TRBV4-1
clone_size: NA
d_call: NA
j_call: TRBJ1-4
cdr3_aa: CASSSDPSGLSNEKLFF
cdr3_nt: TGCGCCAGCAGCTCCGACCCATCGGGACTGAGTAATGAAAAACTGTTTTTT

v_call: TRBV12-3/TRBV12-4
clone_size: NA
d_call: TRBD2
j_call: TRBJ2-7
cdr3_aa: CASSLGTSGEQYF
cdr3_nt: TGTGCCAGCAGTCTCGGGACTAGCGGCGAGCAGTACTTC

v_call: TRBV7-9
clone_size: NA
d_call: NA
j_call: TRBJ1-2
cdr3_aa: CASRTAGTNYGYTF
cdr3_nt: TGTGCCAGCAGGACGGCGGGGACGAACTATGGCTACACCTTC

v_call: TRBV3-1
clone_size: NA
d_call: TRBD2
j_call: TRBJ2-1
cdr3_aa: CASSQAETSGGYEQFF
cdr3_nt: TGTGCCAGCAGCCAAGCGGAAACTAGCGGGGGGTATGAGCAGTTCTTC

v_call: TRBV4-1
clone_size: NA
d_call: NA
j_call: TRBJ2-7
cdr3_aa: CASSVGPSAYEQYF
cdr3_nt: TGCGCCAGCAGCGTAGGGCCCAGCGCCTACGAGCAGTACTTC

v_call: TRBV6-5
clone_size: NA
d_call: NA
j_call: TRBJ2-1
cdr3_aa: CASGLTGSYNEQFF
cdr3_nt: TGTGCCAGCGGCTTGACGGGTTCCTACAATGAGCAGTTCTTC

v_call: TRBV18
clone_size: NA
d_call: NA
j_call: TRBJ1-1
cdr3_aa: CASSPRDRRMNTEAFF
cdr3_nt: TGTGCCAGCTCACCACGGGACCGACGAATGAACACTGAAGCTTTCTTT

v_call: TRBV2
clone_size: NA
d_call: NA
j_call: TRBJ2-7
cdr3_aa: CASSDGGTSYEQYF
cdr3_nt: TGTGCCAGCAGTGACGGCGGGACCTCCTACGAGCAGTACTTC

v_call: TRBV4-1
clone_size: NA
d_call: NA
j_call: TRBJ2-7
cdr3_aa: CASSTDSLGYEQYF
cdr3_nt: TGCGCCAGCAGCACGGACAGCCTCGGATACGAGCAGTACTTC

v_call: TRBV2
clone_size: NA
d_call: NA
j_call: TRBJ1-2
cdr3_aa: CASSEATYGYTF
cdr3_nt: TGTGCCAGCAGTGAAGCCACTTATGGCTACACCTTC

v_call: TRBV12-3/TRBV12-4
clone_size: NA
d_call: NA
j_call: TRBJ1-5
cdr3_aa: CASSLSAGQPQHF
cdr3_nt: TGTGCCAGCAGTTTGTCAGCGGGTCAGCCCCAGCATTTT

v_call: TRBV6-2/TRBV6-3
clone_size: many
d_call: NA
j_call: TRBJ1-5
cdr3_aa: CASNNAGQSYQPQHF
cdr3_nt: TGTGCCAGCAATAACGCCGGACAGAGTTATCAGCCCCAGCATTTT

v_call: TRBV7-9
clone_size: many
d_call: NA
j_call: TRBJ2-2
cdr3_aa: CASSPSGDLTGELFF
cdr3_nt: TGTGCCAGCAGTCCCTCGGGGGACCTCACCGGGGAGCTGTTTTTT

v_call: TRBV28
clone_size: NA
d_call: NA
j_call: TRBJ2-7
cdr3_aa: CASSPPTDTYEQYF
cdr3_nt: TGTGCCAGCAGCCCCCCGACAGATACCTACGAGCAGTACTTC

v_call: TRBV28
clone_size: NA
d_call: NA
j_call: TRBJ1-2
cdr3_aa: CASSRFSYGYTF
cdr3_nt: TGTGCCAGCAGTCGGTTTTCCTATGGCTACACCTTC

v_call: TRBV28
clone_size: NA
d_call: NA
j_call: TRBJ1-5
cdr3_aa: CASRPIGNQPQHF
cdr3_nt: TGTGCCAGCAGGCCTATAGGCAATCAGCCCCAGCATTTT

v_call: TRBV7-6
clone_size: NA
d_call: TRBD2
j_call: TRBJ2-3
cdr3_aa: CASSLTLRGVTDTQYF
cdr3_nt: TGTGCCAGCAGCTTAACGTTGCGGGGGGTCACAGATACGCAGTATTTT